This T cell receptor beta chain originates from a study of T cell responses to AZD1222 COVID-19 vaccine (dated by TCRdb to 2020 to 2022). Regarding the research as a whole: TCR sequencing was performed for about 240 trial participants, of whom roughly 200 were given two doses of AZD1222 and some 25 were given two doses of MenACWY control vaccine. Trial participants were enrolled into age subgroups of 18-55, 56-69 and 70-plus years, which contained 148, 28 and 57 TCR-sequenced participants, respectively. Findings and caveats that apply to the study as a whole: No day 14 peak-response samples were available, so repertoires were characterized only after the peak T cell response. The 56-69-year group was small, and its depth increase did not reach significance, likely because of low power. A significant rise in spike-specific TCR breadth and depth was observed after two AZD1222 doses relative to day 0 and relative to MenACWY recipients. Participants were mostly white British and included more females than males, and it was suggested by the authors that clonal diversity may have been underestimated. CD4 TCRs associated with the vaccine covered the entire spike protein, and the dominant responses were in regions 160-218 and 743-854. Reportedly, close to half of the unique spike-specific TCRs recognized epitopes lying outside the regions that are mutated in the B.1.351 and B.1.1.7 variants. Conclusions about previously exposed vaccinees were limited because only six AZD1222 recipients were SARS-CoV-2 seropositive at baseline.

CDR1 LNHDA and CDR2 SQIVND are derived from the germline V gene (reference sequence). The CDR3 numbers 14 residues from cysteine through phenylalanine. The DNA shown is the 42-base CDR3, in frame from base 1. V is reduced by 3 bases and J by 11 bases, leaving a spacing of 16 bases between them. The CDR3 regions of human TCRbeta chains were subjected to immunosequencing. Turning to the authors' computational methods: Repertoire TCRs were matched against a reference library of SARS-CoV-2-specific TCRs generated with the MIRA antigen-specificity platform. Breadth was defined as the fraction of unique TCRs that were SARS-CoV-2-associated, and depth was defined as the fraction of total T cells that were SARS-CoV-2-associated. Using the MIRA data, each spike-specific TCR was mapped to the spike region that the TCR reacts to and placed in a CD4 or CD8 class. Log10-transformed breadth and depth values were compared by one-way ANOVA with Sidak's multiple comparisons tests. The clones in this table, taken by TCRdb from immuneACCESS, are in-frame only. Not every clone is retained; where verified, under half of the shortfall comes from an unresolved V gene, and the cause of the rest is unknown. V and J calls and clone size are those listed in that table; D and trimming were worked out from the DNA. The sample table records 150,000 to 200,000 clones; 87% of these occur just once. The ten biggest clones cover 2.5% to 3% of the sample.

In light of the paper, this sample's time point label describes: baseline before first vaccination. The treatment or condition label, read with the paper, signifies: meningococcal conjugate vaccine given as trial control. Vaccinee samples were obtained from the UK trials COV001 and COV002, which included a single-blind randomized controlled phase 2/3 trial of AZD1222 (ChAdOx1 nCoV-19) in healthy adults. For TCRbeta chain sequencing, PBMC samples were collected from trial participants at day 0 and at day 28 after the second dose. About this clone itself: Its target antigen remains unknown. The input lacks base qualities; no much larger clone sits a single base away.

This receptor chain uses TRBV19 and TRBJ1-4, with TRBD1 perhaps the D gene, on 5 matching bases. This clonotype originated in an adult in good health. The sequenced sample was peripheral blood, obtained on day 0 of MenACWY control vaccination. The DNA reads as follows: TGTGCCAGTAGTATGGGGACCGACAAATACAAACTGTTTTTT. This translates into CASSMGTDKYKLFF.